A single sample is the source of the 21 T cell receptor beta chains below, sequenced in a study of CD8+ T cells in alopecia areata (dated by TCRdb to 2016 to 2019). The time point label, as the study defines it: about 25 weeks on oral tofacitinib. This specimen's treatment or condition label, interpreted: oral pan-JAK inhibitor, 5-10 mg twice daily. The library was obtained by the immunoSEQ multiplex PCR assay. RNA was extracted from all samples and reverse transcribed into cDNA, which served as template for TCR sequencing. Imported from immuneACCESS, the table was reduced by TCRdb to in-frame sequences with V and J called. These copies leave out some clones; in studies compared against another copy, an unresolved V gene accounts for under half, and the cause of the remainder is not known. The sample table lists about 200,000 clones, roughly 66% of them with a count of one. The ten largest clones capture just over 1% of the sample.

This sample comprised CD4+ T cells sorted from blood, obtained at week 24, from a patient treated with tofacitinib. Receptors were obtained from a human donor with alopecia areata.

A few counts support this clone. The chain couples TRBV29-1 to TRBJ1-1, with no clear D. This CDR3 is 16 amino acids long. With 7 bases removed from V and 4 bases from J, the gap between germline ends came to 25 bases. Germline CDR1 and CDR2: SQVTM and ANQGSEA. CDR3 nucleotide sequence: TGCAGCGCGACCAGTTTCGAGCTTCATCGAGGCACTGAAGCTTTCTTT. It translates to CSATSFELHRGTEAFF.

The chain is built from TRBV7-7 and TRBJ2-1; no definite D call. Germline CDR1 reads SSHAT; CDR2 reads FNYEAQ (reference sequence). V was trimmed by 1 base and J by 5 bases, leaving 9 bases between them. The CDR3 loop spans 14 amino acids. Here the CDR3 reads CASSLDGLDNEQFF. The CDR3 DNA reads TGTGCCAGCAGCTTAGACGGTCTCGACAATGAGCAGTTCTTC. The full variable domain, rest sourced from reference TRBV7-7 and TRBJ2-1, is GAGVSQSPRYKVTKRGQDVTLRCDPISSHATLYWYQQALGQGPEFLTYFNYEAQPDKSGLPSDRFSAERPEGSISTLTIQRTEQRDSAMYRCASSLDGLDNEQFFGPGTRLTVL.

This clone was observed a few times. The chain has TRBV4-1 and TRBJ2-4; D tentatively reads TRBD1 or TRBD2 (5 bases each). From germline, CDR1 is MGHRA and CDR2 YSYEKL. V was trimmed by 2 bases and J by 6 bases, leaving 11 bases between them. The CDR3 spans 14 residues. CDR3 residues: CASSQQTGTNIQYF. The CDR3 DNA follows: TGCGCCAGCAGCCAACAAACCGGGACAAACATTCAGTACTTC.

About this clone itself: Other DNA sequences in the same sample also yield this CDR3. The chain uses TRBV5-1 and TRBJ2-3; no definite D call. This CDR3 is 13 amino acids long. V lost 4 bases and J lost 2, with 8 bases in between. Germline V lookup: CDR1 SGHRS, CDR2 YFSETQ. CDR3 DNA sequence: TGCGCCAGCAGCCCCGAAAACACAGATACGCAGTATTTT. It yields the protein CASSPENTDTQYF. The whole variable domain, filled in from reference TRBV5-1 and TRBJ2-3, reads KAGVTQTPRYLIKTRGQQVTLSCSPISGHRSVSWYQQTPGQGLQFLFEYFSETQRNKGNFPGRFSGRQFSNSRSEMNVSTLELGDSALYLCASSPENTDTQYFGPGTRLTVL.

The chain carries TRBV29-1 and TRBJ1-1; the D is unclear. Per the germline V gene, CDR1 is SQVTM and CDR2 is ANQGSEA. The CDR3 runs to 14 residues. V was cut by 6 bases and J by 0 bases, with 14 bases left in between. The CDR3 reads CSVALQAMNTEAFF. The CDR3 region has the DNA TGCAGCGTCGCTCTGCAGGCTATGAACACTGAAGCTTTCTTT. The whole variable domain, filled in from reference TRBV29-1 and TRBJ1-1, reads SAVISQKPSRDICQRGTSLTIQCQVDSQVTMMFWYRQQPGQSLTLIATANQGSEATYESGFVIDKFPISRPNLTFSTLTVSNMSPEDSSIYLCSVALQAMNTEAFFGQGTRLTVV.

J is TRBJ1-5 and V is TRBV30; D gene ambiguous. This CDR3 contains 17 residues. Trimming cost V 0 bases and J 4 bases, with 19 bases left between them. Germline CDR1 GTSNPN, CDR2 SVGIG (reference sequence). CDR3 in amino acids: CAWSVSVREGWNQPQHF. The CDR3 region has the DNA TGTGCCTGGAGTGTATCGGTCCGTGAGGGTTGGAATCAGCCCCAGCATTTT.

This clone was counted only a few times. The rearrangement uses TRBV30 and TRBJ2-6; perhaps TRBD1 as D (5 bases). CDR3 size: 14 residues. Trimming took 3 bases from V and 4 from J, leaving 10 bases between them. Germline CDR1 and CDR2: GTSNPN and SVGIG (reference sequence). The CDR3 region is CAWRGQPGANVLTF. DNA for the CDR3: TGTGCCTGGAGGGGGCAGCCCGGGGCCAACGTCCTGACTTTC.

This clone was seen more than once but under ten times. The V call is TRBV6-6, the J call TRBJ2-7; D is undetermined. The CDR3 is made up of 14 amino acids. Looked up from germline, CDR1 is MNHNY and CDR2 is SVGAGI (reference sequence). V was shortened by 7 bases and J by 6 bases, with 19 bases between the two germline ends. For the CDR3, the DNA is TGTGCCAGCACCGCGACTGCTCTGTCTGGCGAGCAGTACTTC. Translating gives CASTATALSGEQYF.

This clone appeared a few times. The chain recombines TRBV2 with TRBJ2-2, with TRBD1 matching over 8 bases. V shed 5 bases and J 1 base; nucleotides not matched to a gene: 3. Per the germline V gene, CDR1 is SNHLY and CDR2 is FYNNEI. CDR3 size: 15 residues. The CDR3 nucleotides read TGTGCCAGCAGTTGGGACAGGAAGAACACCGGGGAGCTGTTTTTT. Translating gives CASSWDRKNTGELFF.

The rearrangement links TRBV18 to TRBJ2-4; D remains unclear. The CDR3 has 14 residues. CDR1 and CDR2 from the germline V gene are KGHSH and LQKENI. V lost 2 bases and J 2 bases, leaving 7 bases between the germline ends. CDR3 loop: CASSPNTSKNIQYF. In DNA, the CDR3 is TGTGCCAGCTCACCAAACACTTCCAAAAACATTCAGTACTTC.

CDR3 protein: CSAAGSYEQYF. The CDR3 DNA follows: TGCAGCGCCGCCGGGTCCTACGAGCAGTACTTC. The chain employs TRBV29-1 and TRBJ2-7; the D is unclear. This CDR3 spans 11 amino acids. V lost 7 bases, J lost 1 base, and 8 bases lay in between. In germline, CDR1 is SQVTM, CDR2 ANQGSEA.

The V call is TRBV6-1, the J call TRBJ1-5; TRBD1 is a possible D gene (5 bases). The V end lost 8 bases, the J end lost 4 bases, and 9 bases lay between the germline ends. Germline V lookup: CDR1 MNHNS, CDR2 SASEGT. This CDR3 is 12 amino acids long. The DNA for the CDR3 is TGTGCCAGCTATCAGGGAAATCAGCCCCAGCATTTT. It translates to CASYQGNQPQHF.

This clone has just a few counts. The rearrangement joins TRBV5-1 to TRBJ2-7; unclear D gene. V was cut by 0 bases and J by 5 bases, with 12 bases left in between. The CDR3 runs 14 residues. Germline lookup yields CDR1 SGHRS and CDR2 YFSETQ. In nucleotides, the CDR3 is TGCGCCAGCAGCTTGGATCAGTCAACCAACGAGCAGTACTTC. As protein: CASSLDQSTNEQYF.

The gene calls are TRBV28 and TRBJ1-6, with 7 bases lining up with TRBD1. V trimming: 6 bases; J trimming: 10 bases; junction bases outside the gene matches: 12. Germline-derived CDR1 and CDR2 are MDHEN and SYDVKM. The CDR3 extends over 15 amino acids. The CDR3 bases are TGTGCCAGCAGCTCGGGAAGACAGGGCAACTCACCCCTCCACTTT. Translated: CASSSGRQGNSPLHF.

The chain links TRBV10-3 to TRBJ2-5; perhaps TRBD1 as D (6 bases). The CDR3 runs to 13 residues. V lost 6 bases and J 5 bases, leaving 13 bases between the germline ends. Germline V CDR1 and CDR2: ENHRY, SYGVKD. The CDR3 DNA reads TGTGCCATCAGGACGTCAGGGGTCGAGACCCAGTACTTC. Amino acids: CAIRTSGVETQYF.

The J gene is TRBJ2-1, the V gene TRBV4-3, with unresolved D. CDR1 and CDR2 from the germline V gene are LGHNA and YSLEER. This CDR3 is built from 13 residues. V was shortened by 1 base and J by 6 bases, with 7 bases between the two germline ends. The chain's CDR3 is CASSQADRNEQFF. The DNA for the CDR3 is TGCGCCAGCAGCCAAGCGGACCGCAATGAGCAGTTCTTC.

V usage is TRBV30 and J usage is TRBJ1-1; 8 bases are shared with TRBD1. This CDR3 has 16 amino acids. Trimming at V came to 0 bases and at J to 1 base, leaving 7 bases not matched to a gene. CDR1 is GTSNPN, CDR2 SVGIG, per germline (reference sequence). The CDR3 is CAWSVQGQAKNTEAFF. DNA for the CDR3: TGTGCCTGGAGTGTACAGGGACAGGCAAAGAACACTGAAGCTTTCTTT.

In this sample, this clone turned up once. V is TRBV5-1 and J is TRBJ2-3, with no clear D. The CDR3 spans 16 residues. The V gene's germline CDR1 is SGHRS and CDR2 YFSETQ. V lost 0 bases and J lost 5, with 16 bases in between. The CDR3 DNA reads as TGCGCCAGCAGCTTGGTTTCTTCAGGCGGTGTAGATACGCAGTATTTT. Translating it yields CASSLVSSGGVDTQYF.

This clone was seen a handful of times. The J gene is TRBJ2-5, the V gene TRBV2, with D perhaps matching TRBD1 or TRBD2 (6 bases each). Germline V lookup: CDR1 SNHLY, CDR2 FYNNEI. This CDR3 comprises 15 residues. V was trimmed by 3 bases and J by 7 bases, leaving 18 bases between them. The CDR3: CASSDRGGPTGTQYF. CDR3 DNA: TGTGCCAGCAGTGATCGAGGGGGGCCGACGGGGACCCAGTACTTC.

This chain uses TRBV7-6 with TRBJ2-3; TRBD1 might be the D (6 bases). V was clipped by 1 base and J by 0 bases, with 8 bases between them. The CDR3 totals 15 residues. The germline V gene encodes CDR1 SGHVS and CDR2 FNYEAQ. The CDR3 sequence: CASSLVGQSTDTQYF. The DNA of the CDR3 is TGTGCCAGCAGCTTAGTTGGACAGAGCACAGATACGCAGTATTTT.

For this clone: The same CDR3 is also encoded by other DNA sequences in this sample. The chain employs TRBV11-2 and TRBJ2-1; TRBD2 might be the D (5 bases). The CDR3 has 11 amino acids. The germline V and J ends were trimmed by 5 bases and 7 bases, with 6 bases remaining between them. Germline V gene lookup returns CDR1 SGHAT and CDR2 FQNNGV. In nucleotides, the CDR3 is TGTGCCAGCAGCCTAGCTAATGAGCAGTTCTTC. Residues: CASSLANEQFF.